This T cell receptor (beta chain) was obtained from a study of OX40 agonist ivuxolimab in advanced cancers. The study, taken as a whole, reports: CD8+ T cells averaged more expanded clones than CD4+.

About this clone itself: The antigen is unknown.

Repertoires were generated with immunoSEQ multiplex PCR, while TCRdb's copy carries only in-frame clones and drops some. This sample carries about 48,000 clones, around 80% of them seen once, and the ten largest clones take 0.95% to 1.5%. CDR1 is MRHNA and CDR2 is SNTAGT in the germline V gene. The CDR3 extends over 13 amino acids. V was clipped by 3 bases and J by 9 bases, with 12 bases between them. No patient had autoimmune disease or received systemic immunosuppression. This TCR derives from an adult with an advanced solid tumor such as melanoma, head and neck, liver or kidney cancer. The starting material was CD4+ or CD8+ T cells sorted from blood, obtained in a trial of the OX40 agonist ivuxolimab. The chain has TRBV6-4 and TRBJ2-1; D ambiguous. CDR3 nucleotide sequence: TGTGCCAGCAGTGAATTAATAGGCTTTGAGCAGTTCTTC. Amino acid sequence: CASSELIGFEQFF.